This TCR beta chain came from a study of a mutant IDH1 vaccine in newly diagnosed glioma. Regarding time point: baseline, week 1 (first vaccination visit). The treatment: pre-vaccination baseline after standard-of-care therapy. The donors had new WHO grade 3 or 4 astrocytomas; these were IDH1-mutant and ATRX-lost. Of note for this clone: Its antigen is not known.

Assay: immunoSEQ multiplex PCR; the TCRdb copy retains only in-frame clones and omits some. The sample includes roughly 70,000 clones, approximately 86% seen only once; the top ten take under 3.5%. Findings of the study overall: Altogether, about 95% of patients exhibited vaccine-induced immune responses.

The CDR3 runs 15 residues. The ends lost 4 bases at V and 5 bases at J; junction bases unmatched: 9. Germline CDR1 is MGHRA and CDR2 is YSYEKL. The origin of this receptor is a man under 40 with glioma. Sequences were derived from PBMCs, sampled from a glioma patient treated with radiotherapy, temozolomide or both. This rearrangement joins TRBV4-1 to TRBJ2-7; 9 positions agree with TRBD1. The CDR3 spells CASSLQDRGIDEQYF. The CDR3 DNA reads as TGCGCCAGCAGCCTTCAAGACAGGGGGATCGACGAGCAGTACTTC.